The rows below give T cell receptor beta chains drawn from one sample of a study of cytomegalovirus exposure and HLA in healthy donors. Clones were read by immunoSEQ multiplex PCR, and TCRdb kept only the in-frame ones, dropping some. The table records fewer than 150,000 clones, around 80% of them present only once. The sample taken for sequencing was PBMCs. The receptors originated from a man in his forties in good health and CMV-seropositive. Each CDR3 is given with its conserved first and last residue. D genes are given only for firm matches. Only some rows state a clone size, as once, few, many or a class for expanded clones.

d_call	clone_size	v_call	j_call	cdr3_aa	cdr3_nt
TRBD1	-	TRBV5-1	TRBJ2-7	CASSLAGTEHYEQYF	TGCGCCAGCAGCTTGGCCGGGACAGAGCACTACGAGCAGTACTTC
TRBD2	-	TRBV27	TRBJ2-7	CASSLGVSGSNEQYF	TGTGCCAGCAGTTTAGGGGTTAGCGGGAGTAACGAGCAGTACTTC
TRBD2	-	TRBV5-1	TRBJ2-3	CASRSGNLAGGLTDTQYF	TGCGCCAGCCGGTCGGGGAATTTAGCGGGAGGGCTCACAGATACGCAGTATTTT
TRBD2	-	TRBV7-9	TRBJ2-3	CASSLGGGATDTQYF	TGTGCCAGCAGCTTAGGGGGAGGGGCCACAGATACGCAGTATTTT
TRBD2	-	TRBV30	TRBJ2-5	CAWRDRQGASGRAWETQYF	TGTGCCTGGAGGGATCGACAGGGGGCTAGCGGGAGGGCCTGGGAGACCCAGTACTTC
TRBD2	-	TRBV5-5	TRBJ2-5	CASSLFPSSGGQETQYF	TGTGCCAGCAGCTTGTTCCCTTCTAGCGGGGGGCAAGAGACCCAGTACTTC
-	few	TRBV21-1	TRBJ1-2	CASSKATAPRGYTF	TGTGCCAGCAGCAAAGCGACAGCCCCTCGTGGCTACACCTTC
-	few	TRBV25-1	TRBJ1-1	CASSESPGYTEAFF	TGTGCCAGCAGTGAATCCCCAGGGTACACTGAAGCTTTCTTT
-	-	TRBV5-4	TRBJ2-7	CASSLGTNPYEQYF	TGTGCCAGCAGCTTGGGGACTAACCCCTACGAGCAGTACTTC
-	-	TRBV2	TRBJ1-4	CASNLRATNEKLFF	TGTGCCAGCAATCTACGTGCAACTAATGAAAAACTGTTTTTT
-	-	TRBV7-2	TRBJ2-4	CASSSPPGAARNIQYF	TGTGCCAGCAGCTCCCCGCCGGGAGCCGCCCGGAACATTCAGTACTTC
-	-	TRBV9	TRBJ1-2	CASSVLFGYGYTF	TGTGCCAGCAGCGTCCTATTCGGCTATGGCTACACCTTC
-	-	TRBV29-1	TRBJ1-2	CSVDVSGYTF	TGCAGCGTTGACGTTTCGGGCTACACCTTC
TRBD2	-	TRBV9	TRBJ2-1	CASSPRTSGRPLDFYNEQFF	TGTGCCAGCAGCCCCCGGACTAGCGGGAGGCCCCTTGACTTCTACAATGAGCAGTTCTTC
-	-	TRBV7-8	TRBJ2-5	CASSGGSGETQYF	TGTGCCAGCAGCGGAGGGTCTGGTGAGACCCAGTACTTC
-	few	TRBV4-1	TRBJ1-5	CASSQDRSNQPQHF	TGCGCCAGCAGCCAAGACCGCAGTAATCAGCCCCAGCATTTT
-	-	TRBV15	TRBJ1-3	CATSREEFSGNTIYF	TGTGCCACCAGCAGAGAAGAGTTCTCTGGAAACACCATATATTTT
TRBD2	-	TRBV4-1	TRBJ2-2	CASSQGAGGLTGELFF	TGCGCCAGCAGCCAAGGTGCGGGAGGACTCACCGGGGAGCTGTTTTTT
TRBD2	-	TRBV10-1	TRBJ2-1	CASSGLAVGKRDEQFF	TGCGCCAGCAGCGGACTAGCCGTGGGCAAACGGGATGAGCAGTTCTTC
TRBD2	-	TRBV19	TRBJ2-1	CASRRTSGDYNEQFF	TGTGCCAGTAGGCGGACTAGCGGAGATTACAATGAGCAGTTCTTC
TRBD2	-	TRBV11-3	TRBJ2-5	CASSFGTNLGETQYF	TGTGCCAGCAGCTTCGGGACTAACTTAGGCGAGACCCAGTACTTC
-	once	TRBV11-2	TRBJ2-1	CASSVVRSDEQFF	TGTGCCAGCAGCGTGGTTCGGAGCGATGAGCAGTTCTTC
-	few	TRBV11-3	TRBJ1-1	CASSSGGGTEAFF	TGTGCCAGCAGCTCTGGTGGCGGCACTGAAGCTTTCTTT
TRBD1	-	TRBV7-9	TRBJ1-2	CSSSITTTGIYGYTF	TGTTCCAGCAGCATTACTACGACAGGGATCTATGGCTACACCTTC
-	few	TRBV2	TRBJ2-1	CASSVGLSYNEQFF	TGTGCCAGCAGTGTCGGACTCTCCTACAATGAGCAGTTCTTC